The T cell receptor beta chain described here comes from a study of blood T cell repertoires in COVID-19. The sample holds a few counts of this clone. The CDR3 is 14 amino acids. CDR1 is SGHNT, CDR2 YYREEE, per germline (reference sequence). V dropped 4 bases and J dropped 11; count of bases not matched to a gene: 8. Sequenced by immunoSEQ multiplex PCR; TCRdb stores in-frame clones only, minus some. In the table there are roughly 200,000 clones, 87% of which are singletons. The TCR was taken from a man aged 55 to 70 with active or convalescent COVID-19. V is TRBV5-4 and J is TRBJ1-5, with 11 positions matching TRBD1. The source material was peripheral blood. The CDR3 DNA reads TGTGCCAGCAGCGAAGGACAGGGGGCTAAGGCCCAGCATTTT. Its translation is CASSEGQGAKAQHF.